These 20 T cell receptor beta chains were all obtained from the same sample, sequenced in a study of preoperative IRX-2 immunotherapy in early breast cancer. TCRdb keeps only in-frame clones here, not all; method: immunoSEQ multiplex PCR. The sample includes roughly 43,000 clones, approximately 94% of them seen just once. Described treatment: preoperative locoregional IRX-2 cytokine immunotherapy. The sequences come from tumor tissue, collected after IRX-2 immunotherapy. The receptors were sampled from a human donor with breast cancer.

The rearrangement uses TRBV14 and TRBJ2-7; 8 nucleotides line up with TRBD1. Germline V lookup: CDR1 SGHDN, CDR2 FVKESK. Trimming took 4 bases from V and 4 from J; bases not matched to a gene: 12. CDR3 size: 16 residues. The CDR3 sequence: CASSPFETGDLYEQYF. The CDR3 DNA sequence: TGTGCCAGCAGCCCCTTCGAGACAGGGGACTTATACGAGCAGTACTTC.

The CDR3 is CASSQSPGQNEKLFF. In nucleotides, the CDR3 is TGCGCCAGCAGCCAGAGCCCGGGACAGAACGAAAAACTGTTTTTT. This chain connects TRBV4-1 to TRBJ1-4; TRBD1 matches at 7 bases. This CDR3 has 15 residues. The germline V gene has CDR1 MGHRA and CDR2 YSYEKL. V was pared by 3 bases and J by 8 bases, with 9 bases of the junction left unmatched.

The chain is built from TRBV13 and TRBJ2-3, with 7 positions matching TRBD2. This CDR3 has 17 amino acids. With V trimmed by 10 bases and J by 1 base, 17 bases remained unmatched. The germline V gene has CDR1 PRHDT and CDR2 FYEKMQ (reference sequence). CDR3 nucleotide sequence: TGTGCCACCAACGCTCGGGACTACCGGGGTGGCACAGATACGCAGTATTTT. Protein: CATNARDYRGGTDTQYF.

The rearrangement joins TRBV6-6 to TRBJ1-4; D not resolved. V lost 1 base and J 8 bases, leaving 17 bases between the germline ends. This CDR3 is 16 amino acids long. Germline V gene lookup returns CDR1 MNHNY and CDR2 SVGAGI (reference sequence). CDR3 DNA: TGTGCCAGCAGTTACTTCCCGGGAGAAGGGTGGGAAAAACTGTTTTTT. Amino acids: CASSYFPGEGWEKLFF.

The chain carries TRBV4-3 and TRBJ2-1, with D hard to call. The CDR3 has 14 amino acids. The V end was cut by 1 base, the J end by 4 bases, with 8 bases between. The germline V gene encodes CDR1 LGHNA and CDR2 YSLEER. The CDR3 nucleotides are TGCGCCAGCAGCCAAGTACTGGGATACAATGAGCAGTTCTTC. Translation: CASSQVLGYNEQFF.

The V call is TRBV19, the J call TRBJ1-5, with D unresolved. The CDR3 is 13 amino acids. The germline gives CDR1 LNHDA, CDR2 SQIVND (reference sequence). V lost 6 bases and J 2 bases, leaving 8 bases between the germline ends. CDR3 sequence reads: CASSLWRNQPQHF. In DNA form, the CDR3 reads TGTGCCAGTAGCCTTTGGCGCAATCAGCCCCAGCATTTT.

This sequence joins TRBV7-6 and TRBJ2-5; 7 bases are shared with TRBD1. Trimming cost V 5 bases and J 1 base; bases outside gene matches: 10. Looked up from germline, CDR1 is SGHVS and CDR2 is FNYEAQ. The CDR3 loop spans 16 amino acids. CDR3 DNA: TGTGCCAGCAGCGGTGAGACAGGGCCCTCCCAAGAGACCCAGTACTTC. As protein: CASSGETGPSQETQYF.

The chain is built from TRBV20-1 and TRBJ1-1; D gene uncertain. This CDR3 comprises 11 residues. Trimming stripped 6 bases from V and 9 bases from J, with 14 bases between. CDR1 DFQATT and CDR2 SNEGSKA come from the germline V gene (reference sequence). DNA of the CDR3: TGCAGTGCCATAGGATTGCTTAAAGCTTTCTTT. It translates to CSAIGLLKAFF.

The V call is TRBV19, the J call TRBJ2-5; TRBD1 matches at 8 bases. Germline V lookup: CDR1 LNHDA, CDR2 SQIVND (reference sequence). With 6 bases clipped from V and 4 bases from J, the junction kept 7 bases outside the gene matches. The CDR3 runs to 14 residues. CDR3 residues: CASRPTGAGETQYF. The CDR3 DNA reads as TGTGCCAGTAGACCGACAGGGGCTGGAGAGACCCAGTACTTC. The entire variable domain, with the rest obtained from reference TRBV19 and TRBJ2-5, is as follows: DGGITQSPKYLFRKEGQNVTLSCEQNLNHDAMYWYRQDPGQGLRLIYYSQIVNDFQKGDIAEGYSVSREKKESFPLTVTSAQKNPTAFYLCASRPTGAGETQYFGPGTRLLVL.

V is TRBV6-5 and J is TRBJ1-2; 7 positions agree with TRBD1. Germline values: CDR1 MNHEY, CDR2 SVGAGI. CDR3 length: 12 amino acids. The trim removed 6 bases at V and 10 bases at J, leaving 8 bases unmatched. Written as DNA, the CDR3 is TGTGCCAGCAGCCGACAGGGACGAGACTACACCTTC. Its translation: CASSRQGRDYTF.

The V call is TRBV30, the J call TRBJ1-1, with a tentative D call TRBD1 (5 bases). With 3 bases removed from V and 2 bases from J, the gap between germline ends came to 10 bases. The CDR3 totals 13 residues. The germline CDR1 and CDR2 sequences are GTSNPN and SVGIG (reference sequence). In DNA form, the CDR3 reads TGTGCCTGGAGGAGGGACCTAAACACTGAAGCTTTCTTT. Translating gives CAWRRDLNTEAFF.

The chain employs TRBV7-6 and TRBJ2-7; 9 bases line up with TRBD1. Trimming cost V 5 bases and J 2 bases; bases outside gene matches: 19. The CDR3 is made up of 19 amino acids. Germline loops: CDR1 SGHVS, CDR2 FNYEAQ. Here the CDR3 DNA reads TGTGCCAGCAGCGCCCGACCGGGACAGGGAGAGGGGGGGGCCTACGAGCAGTACTTC. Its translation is CASSARPGQGEGGAYEQYF.

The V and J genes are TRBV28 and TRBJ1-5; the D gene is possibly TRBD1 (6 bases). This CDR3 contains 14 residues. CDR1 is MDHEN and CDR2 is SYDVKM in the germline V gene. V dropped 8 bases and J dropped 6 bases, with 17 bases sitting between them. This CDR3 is CASGLTGIGQPQHF. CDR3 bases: TGTGCCAGCGGACTTACAGGGATCGGTCAGCCCCAGCATTTT.

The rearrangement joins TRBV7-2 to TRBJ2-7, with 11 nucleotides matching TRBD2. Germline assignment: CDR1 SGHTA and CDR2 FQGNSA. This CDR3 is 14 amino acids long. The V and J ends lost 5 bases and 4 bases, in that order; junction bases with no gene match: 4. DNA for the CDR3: TGTGCCAGCAGCCCGTGGACTAGCGGGTACGAGCAGTACTTC. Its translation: CASSPWTSGYEQYF.

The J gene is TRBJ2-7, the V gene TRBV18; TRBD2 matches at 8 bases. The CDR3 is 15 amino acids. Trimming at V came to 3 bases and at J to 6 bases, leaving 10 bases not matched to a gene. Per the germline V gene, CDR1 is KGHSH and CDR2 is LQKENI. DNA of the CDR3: TGTGCCAGCTCACCGAACCCCGGGGGGGCATCCGAGCAGTACTTC. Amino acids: CASSPNPGGASEQYF.

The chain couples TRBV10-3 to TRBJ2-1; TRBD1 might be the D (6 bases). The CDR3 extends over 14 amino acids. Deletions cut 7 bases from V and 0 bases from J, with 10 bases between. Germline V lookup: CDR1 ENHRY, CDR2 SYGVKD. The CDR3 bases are TGTGCCATCAAAGCGGACAGCTCCTACAATGAGCAGTTCTTC. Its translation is CAIKADSSYNEQFF.

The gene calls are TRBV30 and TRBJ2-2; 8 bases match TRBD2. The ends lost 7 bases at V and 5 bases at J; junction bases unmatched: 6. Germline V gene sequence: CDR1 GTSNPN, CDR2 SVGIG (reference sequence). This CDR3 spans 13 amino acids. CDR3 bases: TGTGCCTCACGGGGGGGTCGGACCGGGGAGCTGTTTTTT. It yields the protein CASRGGRTGELFF. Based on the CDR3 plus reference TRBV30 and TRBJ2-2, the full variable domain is SQTIHQWPATLVQPVGSPLSLECTVEGTSNPNLYWYRQAAGRGLQLLFYSVGIGQISSEVPQNLSASRPQDRQFILSSKKLLLSDSGFYLCASRGGRTGELFFGEGSRLTVL.

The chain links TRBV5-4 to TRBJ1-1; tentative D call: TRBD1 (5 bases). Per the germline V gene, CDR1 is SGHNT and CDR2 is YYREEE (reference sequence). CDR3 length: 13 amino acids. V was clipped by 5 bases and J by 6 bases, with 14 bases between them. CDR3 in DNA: TGTGCCAGCAGGGGGACCAGGGACTCTGAAGCTTTCTTT. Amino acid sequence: CASRGTRDSEAFF.

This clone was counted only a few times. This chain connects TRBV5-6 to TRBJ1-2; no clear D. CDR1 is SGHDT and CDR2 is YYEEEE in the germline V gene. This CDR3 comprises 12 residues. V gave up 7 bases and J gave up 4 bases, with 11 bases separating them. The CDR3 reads CASGMAAYGYTF. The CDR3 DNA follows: TGTGCCAGCGGCATGGCGGCCTATGGCTACACCTTC.

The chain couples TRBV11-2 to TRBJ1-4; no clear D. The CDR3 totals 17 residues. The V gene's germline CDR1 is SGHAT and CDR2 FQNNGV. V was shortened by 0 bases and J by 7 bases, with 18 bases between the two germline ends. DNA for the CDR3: TGTGCCAGCAGCTTAGAGGCGAGTGCGGACCCAGCTGAAAAACTGTTTTTT. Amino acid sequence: CASSLEASADPAEKLFF.